This record covers a single T cell receptor beta chain. Its antigen is as yet unknown. CDR1 and CDR2 from the germline V gene are SGHRS and YFSETQ. CDR3 size: 14 residues. Unmatched junction bases numbered 4, after V lost 5 bases and J lost 3 bases. The repertoire was sequenced with immunoSEQ multiplex PCR; TCRdb's copy has only in-frame clones and lacks some. Found here are around 80,000 clones, approximately 96% of them singletons; the top ten hold approximately 1.4%. This entry is derived from a study of cytomegalovirus exposure and HLA in healthy donors. Study conclusions and caveats: Investigators reported about 160 TCR beta chains as tied to cytomegalovirus. TCR sequences were mostly rare, though some public TCRs occurred in many donors. In vitro work confirmed that a few CMV-associated chains recognize CMV antigens.

Sequenced sample: PBMCs. The TCR sequence derives from a woman between 18 and 30 years old in good health and CMV-seronegative. This chain joins TRBV5-1 and TRBJ2-2, with 7 bases aligning to TRBD1. The CDR3 region is CASSGQDHTGELFF. DNA for the CDR3: TGCGCCAGCAGTGGACAGGACCACACCGGGGAGCTGTTTTTT.